This note documents a single TCR beta chain sequence. Antigen: not known. With 60 Vbeta and 13 Jbeta primers, the PCR was carried out. Repertoires were generated with immunoSEQ multiplex PCR, while TCRdb's copy carries only in-frame clones and drops some. This sample has 190,000 or so clones; roughly 77% occur once, and the top ten carry around 0.4%. This sample stems from a study of cytomegalovirus exposure and HLA in healthy donors. Background on the study: The Caucasian-associated ancestry cluster held roughly 81% of 398 genotyped donors.

Findings and limits, study-wide: The presence/absence work took it that sequencing depth was about the same across donors. Differences between HLA loci emerged in a later analysis of TCR association rates, with DRB1 most and HLA-C fewest.

With 4 bases clipped from V and 6 bases from J, the junction kept 15 bases outside the gene matches. Germline assignment: CDR1 SGHRS and CDR2 YFSETQ. The CDR3 extends over 16 amino acids. This clonotype was sampled from a male donor in good health and CMV-seropositive. Source material: PBMCs. This sequence joins TRBV5-1 and TRBJ2-5, with 7 bases matching TRBD1. The CDR3 coding sequence is TGCGCCAGCAGCCCGGGAACGACAGGGTTCGGAAAGACCCAGTACTTC. This gives the protein CASSPGTTGFGKTQYF.